The 5 T cell receptor beta chains below were found in one sample sequenced in a study of regulatory T cells in long-lasting Graves disease. The sample's time point: newly diagnosed GD, antithyroid drugs for less than 3 months. PBMC RNA was the source of the TCR library. In building TCR beta libraries, iRepertoire HTBI primers were used together with Arm-PCR of CDR3 regions. TCRdb fed the multiplex PCR reads into MiXCR, producing one record per CDR3 protein. The table has 370,000 or so distinct CDR3 sequences, around 15% seen once; the top ten hold 20%. Another study also made use of these data, one on T cells in Graves' hyperthyroidism and ophthalmopathy.

The specimen comprised peripheral blood mononuclear cells (PBMCs), sampled at new diagnosis, from a patient treated with antithyroid drugs. These receptors were obtained from a woman under 30 with Graves disease.

This clonotype was counted ten times or more. V usage is TRBV13 and J usage is TRBJ1-2; no definite D call. Looked up from germline, CDR1 is PRHDT and CDR2 is FYEKMQ (reference sequence). The CDR3 spans 17 residues. V was cut by 1 base and J by 2 bases, with 17 bases left in between. The CDR3: CASSLAHKITANYGYTF. Here the CDR3 DNA reads TGTGCCAGCAGCTTAGCCCATAAAATTACAGCAAACTATGGCTACACCTTC. The variable domain in full, completed from reference TRBV13 and TRBJ1-2, reads AAGVIQSPRHLIKEKRETATLKCYPIPRHDTVYWYQQGPGQDPQFLISFYEKMQSDKGSIPDRFSAQQFSDYHSELNMSSLELGDSALYFCASSLAHKITANYGYTFGSGTRLTVV.

This clonotype was seen at least ten times. The chain uses TRBV5-1 and TRBJ2-1, with TRBD2 matching 7 bases. CDR3 size: 14 residues. Germline loops: CDR1 SGHRS, CDR2 YFSETQ. The junction had 9 bases not matched to a gene; V was cut back by 8 bases and J by 4 bases. The CDR3 protein is CASYLADLYNEQFF. The CDR3 DNA reads TGCGCCAGTTACCTAGCGGATTTATACAATGAGCAGTTCTTC.

There are many counts of this clonotype. The rearrangement links TRBV14 to TRBJ2-7; D is undetermined. Germline CDR1 is SGHDN and CDR2 is FVKESK. The ends were cut back, 4 bases at V and 10 bases at J, with 20 bases in the middle. The CDR3 covers 14 residues. CDR3 loop: CASSLIPGRTGQYF. The CDR3 DNA follows: TGTGCCAGCAGCCTAATCCCAGGACGGACGGGTCAGTACTTC.

This chain connects TRBV6-4 to TRBJ1-2; 9 nucleotides line up with TRBD1. The CDR3 runs to 14 residues. After removal of 4 bases from V and 7 bases from J, the junction contained 7 bases not matched to a gene. The V gene's germline CDR1 is MRHNA and CDR2 SNTAGT. The CDR3 bases are TGTGCCAGCAGTGCCGGACAGGGGTTTGGTGGCTACACCTTC. Protein sequence: CASSAGQGFGGYTF.

A few counts support this clonotype. Its ends do not fully match the called genes, so a read error is possible. V is TRBV3-1 and J is TRBJ1-3; the D is unclear. The CDR3 runs 14 residues. Germline CDR1 reads LGHDT; CDR2 reads YNNKEL (reference sequence). The CDR3 here is CASSQYFSGNTTYF. The CDR3 DNA is TGTGCCAGCAGCCAATACTTCTCTGGAAACACCACATATTTT.